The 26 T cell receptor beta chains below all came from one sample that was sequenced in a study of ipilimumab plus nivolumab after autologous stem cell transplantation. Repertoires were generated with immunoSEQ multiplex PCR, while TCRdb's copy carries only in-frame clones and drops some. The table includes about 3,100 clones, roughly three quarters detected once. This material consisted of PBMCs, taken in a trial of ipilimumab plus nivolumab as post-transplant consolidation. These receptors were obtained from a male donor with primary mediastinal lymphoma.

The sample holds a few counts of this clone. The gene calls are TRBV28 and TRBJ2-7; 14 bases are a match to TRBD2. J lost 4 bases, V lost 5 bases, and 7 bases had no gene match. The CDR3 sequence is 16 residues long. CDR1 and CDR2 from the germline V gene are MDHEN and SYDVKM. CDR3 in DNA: TGTGCCAGCAGTCCAGGGACTAGCGGGAGTGCGTACGAGCAGTACTTC. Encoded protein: CASSPGTSGSAYEQYF.

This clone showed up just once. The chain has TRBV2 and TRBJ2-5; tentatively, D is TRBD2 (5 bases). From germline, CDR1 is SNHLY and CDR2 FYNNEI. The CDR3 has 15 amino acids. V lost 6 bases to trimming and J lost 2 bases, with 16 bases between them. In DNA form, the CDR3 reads TGTGCCAGCAGGGGAGACCGGACTCCACAAGAGACCCAGTACTTC. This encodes CASRGDRTPQETQYF.

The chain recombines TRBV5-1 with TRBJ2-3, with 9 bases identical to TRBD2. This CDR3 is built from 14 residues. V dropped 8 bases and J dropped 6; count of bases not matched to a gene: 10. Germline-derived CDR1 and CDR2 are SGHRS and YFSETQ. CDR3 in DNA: TGCGCCAGTCACCAGCGGGGGGAGTCGGATACGCAGTATTTT. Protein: CASHQRGESDTQYF. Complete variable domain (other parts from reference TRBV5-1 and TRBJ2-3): KAGVTQTPRYLIKTRGQQVTLSCSPISGHRSVSWYQQTPGQGLQFLFEYFSETQRNKGNFPGRFSGRQFSNSRSEMNVSTLELGDSALYLCASHQRGESDTQYFGPGTRLTVL.

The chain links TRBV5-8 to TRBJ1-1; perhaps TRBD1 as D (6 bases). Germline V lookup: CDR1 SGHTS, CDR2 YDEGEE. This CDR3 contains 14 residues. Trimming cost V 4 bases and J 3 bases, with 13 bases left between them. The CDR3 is CASSPRTAHTEAFF. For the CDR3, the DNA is TGTGCCAGCAGCCCCCGGACAGCTCACACTGAAGCTTTCTTT. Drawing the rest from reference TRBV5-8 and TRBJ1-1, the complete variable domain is EAGVTQSPTHLIKTRGQQATLRCSPISGHTSVYWYQQALGLGLQFLLWYDEGEERNRGNFPPRFSGRQFPNYSSELNVNALELEDSALYLCASSPRTAHTEAFFGQGTRLTVV.

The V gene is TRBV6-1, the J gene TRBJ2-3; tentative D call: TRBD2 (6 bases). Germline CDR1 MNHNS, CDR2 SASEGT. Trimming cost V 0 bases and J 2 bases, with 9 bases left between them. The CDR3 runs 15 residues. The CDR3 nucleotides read TGTGCCAGCAGTGAAGCCGGGAGATCCACAGATACGCAGTATTTT. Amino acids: CASSEAGRSTDTQYF.

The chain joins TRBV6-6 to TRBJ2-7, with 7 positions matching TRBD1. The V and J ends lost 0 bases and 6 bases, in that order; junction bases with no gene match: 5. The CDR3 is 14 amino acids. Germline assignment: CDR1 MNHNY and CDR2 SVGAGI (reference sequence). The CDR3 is CASSYSGTEVEQYF. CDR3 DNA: TGTGCCAGCAGTTACTCCGGGACAGAGGTCGAGCAGTACTTC.

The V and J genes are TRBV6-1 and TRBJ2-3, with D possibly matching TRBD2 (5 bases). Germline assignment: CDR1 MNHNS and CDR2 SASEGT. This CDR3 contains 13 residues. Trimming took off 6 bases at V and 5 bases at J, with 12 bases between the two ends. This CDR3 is CASRRPGEDTQYF. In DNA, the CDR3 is TGTGCCAGCAGGAGGCCCGGGGAAGATACGCAGTATTTT.

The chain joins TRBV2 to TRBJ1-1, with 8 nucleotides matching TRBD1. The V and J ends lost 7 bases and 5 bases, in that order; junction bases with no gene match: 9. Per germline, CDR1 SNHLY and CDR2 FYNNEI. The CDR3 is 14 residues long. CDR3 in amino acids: CASTPGQGATEAFF. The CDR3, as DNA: TGTGCCAGCACTCCAGGACAGGGCGCGACTGAAGCTTTCTTT. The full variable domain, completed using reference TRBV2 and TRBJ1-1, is EPEVTQTPSHQVTQMGQEVILRCVPISNHLYFYWYRQILGQKVEFLVSFYNNEISEKSEIFDDQFSVERPDGSNFTLKIRSTKLEDSAMYFCASTPGQGATEAFFGQGTRLTVV.

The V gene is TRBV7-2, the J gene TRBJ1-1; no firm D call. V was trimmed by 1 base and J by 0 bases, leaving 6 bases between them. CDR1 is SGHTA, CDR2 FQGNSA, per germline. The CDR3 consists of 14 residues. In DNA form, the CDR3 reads TGTGCCAGCAGCTTAGGGGGAATGAACACTGAAGCTTTCTTT. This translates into CASSLGGMNTEAFF.

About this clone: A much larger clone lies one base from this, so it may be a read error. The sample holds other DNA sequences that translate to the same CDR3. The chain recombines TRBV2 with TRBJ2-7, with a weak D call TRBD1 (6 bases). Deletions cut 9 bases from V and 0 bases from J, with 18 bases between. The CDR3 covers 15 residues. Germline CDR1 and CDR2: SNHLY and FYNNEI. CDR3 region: CASQNRGGTSYEQYF. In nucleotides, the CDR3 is TGTGCCAGTCAAAACAGAGGGGGAACCTCCTACGAGCAGTACTTC.

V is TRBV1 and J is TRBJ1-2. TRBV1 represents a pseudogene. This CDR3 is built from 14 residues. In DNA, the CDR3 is TGCACCAGCAGTAAAGTGCGAAAGACCTATGGCTACACCTTC. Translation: CTSSKVRKTYGYTF.

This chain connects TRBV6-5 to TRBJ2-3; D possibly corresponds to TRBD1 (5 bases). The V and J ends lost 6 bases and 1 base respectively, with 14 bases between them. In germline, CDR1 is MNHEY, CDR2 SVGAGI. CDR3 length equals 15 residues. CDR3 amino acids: CASRPRAGRTDTQYF. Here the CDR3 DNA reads TGTGCCAGCAGACCTCGGGCAGGGCGCACAGATACGCAGTATTTT.

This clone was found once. The CDR3 is CASSVLSGPSKGNTIYF. DNA of the CDR3: TGTGCCAGCAGCGTCCTGTCGGGACCCTCGAAAGGAAACACCATATATTTT. The V call is TRBV7-2, the J call TRBJ1-3, with a possible D match to TRBD1 (5 bases). The CDR3 runs to 17 residues. V lost 5 bases and J 4 bases, leaving 21 bases between the germline ends. The germline V gene has CDR1 SGHTA and CDR2 FQGNSA.

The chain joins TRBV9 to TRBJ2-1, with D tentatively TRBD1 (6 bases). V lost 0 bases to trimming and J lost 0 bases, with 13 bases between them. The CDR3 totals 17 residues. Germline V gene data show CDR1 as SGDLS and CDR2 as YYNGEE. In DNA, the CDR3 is TGTGCCAGCAGCGTAGTGCCAGGCAGGGGCTCCTACAATGAGCAGTTCTTC. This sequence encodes CASSVVPGRGSYNEQFF.

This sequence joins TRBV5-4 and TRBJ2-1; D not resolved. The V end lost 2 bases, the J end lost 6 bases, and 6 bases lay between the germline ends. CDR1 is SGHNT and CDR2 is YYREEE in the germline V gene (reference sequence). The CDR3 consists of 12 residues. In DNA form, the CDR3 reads TGTGCCAGCAGCTTTTCAGCCAATGAGCAGTTCTTC. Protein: CASSFSANEQFF.

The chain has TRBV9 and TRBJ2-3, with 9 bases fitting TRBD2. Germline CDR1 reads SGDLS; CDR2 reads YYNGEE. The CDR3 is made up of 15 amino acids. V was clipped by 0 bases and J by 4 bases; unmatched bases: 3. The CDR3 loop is CASSVATSGPDTQYF. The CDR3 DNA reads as TGTGCCAGCAGCGTAGCTACTAGCGGGCCAGATACGCAGTATTTT.

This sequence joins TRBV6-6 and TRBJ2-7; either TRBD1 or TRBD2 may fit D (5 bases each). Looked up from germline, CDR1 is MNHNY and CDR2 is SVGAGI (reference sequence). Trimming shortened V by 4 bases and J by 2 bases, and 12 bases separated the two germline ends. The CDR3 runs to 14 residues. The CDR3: CASSFSQGPYEQYF. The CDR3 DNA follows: TGTGCCAGCAGTTTCAGCCAGGGACCCTACGAGCAGTACTTC.

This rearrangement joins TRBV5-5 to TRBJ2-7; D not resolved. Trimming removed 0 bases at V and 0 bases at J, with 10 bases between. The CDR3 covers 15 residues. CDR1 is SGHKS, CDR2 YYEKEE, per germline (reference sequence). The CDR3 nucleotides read TGTGCCAGCAGCTTGGAGGCGACAAGCTCCTACGAGCAGTACTTC. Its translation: CASSLEATSSYEQYF.

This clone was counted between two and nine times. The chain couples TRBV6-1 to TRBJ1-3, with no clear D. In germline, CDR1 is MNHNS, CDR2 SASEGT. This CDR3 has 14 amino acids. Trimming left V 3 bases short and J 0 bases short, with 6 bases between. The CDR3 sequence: CASSEIGSGNTIYF. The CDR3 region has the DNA TGTGCCAGCAGTGAGATCGGCTCTGGAAACACCATATATTTT.

The CDR3 loop is CASSPGGQGYGYTF. CDR3 DNA sequence: TGTGCCAGCAGCCCAGGGGGACAGGGGTATGGCTACACCTTC. The chain recombines TRBV5-4 with TRBJ1-2, with 10 bases aligning to TRBD1. The ends lost 4 bases at V and 5 bases at J; junction bases unmatched: 5. This CDR3 is built from 14 residues. The germline V gene encodes CDR1 SGHNT and CDR2 YYREEE (reference sequence).

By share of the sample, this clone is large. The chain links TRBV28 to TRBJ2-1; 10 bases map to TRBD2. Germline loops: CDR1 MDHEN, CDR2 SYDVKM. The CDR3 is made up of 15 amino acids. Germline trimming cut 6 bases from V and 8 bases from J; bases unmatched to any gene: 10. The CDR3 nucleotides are TGTGCCAGCAGGGACCCGGGACTAGCGAACCATGAGCAGTTCTTC. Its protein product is CASRDPGLANHEQFF. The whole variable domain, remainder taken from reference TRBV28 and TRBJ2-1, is DVKVTQSSRYLVKRTGEKVFLECVQDMDHENMFWYRQDPGLGLRLIYFSYDVKMKEKGDIPEGYSVSREKKERFSLILESASTNQTSMYLCASRDPGLANHEQFFGPGTRLTVL.

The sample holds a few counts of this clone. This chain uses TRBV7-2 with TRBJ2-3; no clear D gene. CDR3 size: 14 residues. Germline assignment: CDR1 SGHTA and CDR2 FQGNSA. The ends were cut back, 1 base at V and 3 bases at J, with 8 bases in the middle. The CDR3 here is CASSLGVSTDTQYF. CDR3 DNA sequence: TGTGCCAGCAGCTTAGGGGTTAGTACAGATACGCAGTATTTT.

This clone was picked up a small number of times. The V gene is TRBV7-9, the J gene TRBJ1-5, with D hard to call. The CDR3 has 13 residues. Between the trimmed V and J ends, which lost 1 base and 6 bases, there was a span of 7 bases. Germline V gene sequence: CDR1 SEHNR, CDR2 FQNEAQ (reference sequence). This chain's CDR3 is CASSLGEVQPQHF. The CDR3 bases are TGTGCCAGCAGCTTAGGGGAGGTTCAGCCCCAGCATTTT.

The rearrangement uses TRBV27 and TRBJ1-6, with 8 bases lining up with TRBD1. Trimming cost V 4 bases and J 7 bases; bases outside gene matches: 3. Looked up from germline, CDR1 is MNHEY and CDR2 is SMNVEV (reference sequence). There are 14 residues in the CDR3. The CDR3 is CASSSRQGNSPLHF. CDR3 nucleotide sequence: TGTGCCAGCAGTTCCCGACAGGGGAATTCACCCCTCCACTTT.

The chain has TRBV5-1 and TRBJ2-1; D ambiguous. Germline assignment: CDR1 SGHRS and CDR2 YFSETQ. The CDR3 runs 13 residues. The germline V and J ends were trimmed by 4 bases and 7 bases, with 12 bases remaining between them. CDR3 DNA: TGCGCCAGCAGCCCCCCGGGTAGAAATGAGCAGTTCTTC. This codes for CASSPPGRNEQFF.

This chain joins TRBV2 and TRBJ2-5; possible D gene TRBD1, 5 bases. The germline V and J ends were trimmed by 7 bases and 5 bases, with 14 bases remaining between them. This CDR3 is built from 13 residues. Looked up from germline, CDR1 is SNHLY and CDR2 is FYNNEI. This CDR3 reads CASTRDMAETQYF. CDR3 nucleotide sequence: TGTGCCAGCACCAGGGATATGGCGGAGACCCAGTACTTC.